Listed below are T cell receptor beta chains from one sample, sequenced in a study of identifying expanded T cells in peripheral blood. The assay was immunoSEQ multiplex PCR, and TCRdb's table has in-frame clones only and misses some. The table includes some 91,000 clones, about nine tenths detected once. The material sequenced was blood. These receptors all come from a person aged 18 to 69 in good health. Both conserved end residues are trimmed from each CDR3. D genes are given only for firm matches. Size values are once, few and many counts, or a class for expanded clones, and some rows have none.

>TRBV28|NA|TRBJ2-2|NA
ASSFLGGPNTGELF
>TRBV29-1|NA|TRBJ2-7|NA
SVEAGSGYEQY
>TRBV7-9|NA|TRBJ1-6|NA
ASSNRDVYNSPLH
>TRBV4-3|NA|TRBJ1-2|NA
ASSQLSSYGYT
>TRBV27|NA|TRBJ2-7|NA
ASSPGLNEQY
>TRBV5-6|TRBD2|TRBJ2-7|NA
ASSPGLAGGPTYEQY
>TRBV6-1|NA|TRBJ1-2|once
ASSGGQNNYGYT
>TRBV7-3|NA|TRBJ2-1|NA
ASSELRTSSYNEQF
>TRBV10-2|NA|TRBJ2-3|NA
ASSLRRDTQY
>TRBV7-2|NA|TRBJ2-3|NA
ASSPGPSGDTQY
>TRBV5-1|NA|TRBJ2-1|NA
ASRLGLTSYNEQF
>TRBV9|NA|TRBJ1-5|NA
ASSGGYSNQPQH
>TRBV28|TRBD1|TRBJ1-2|once
ASSFQGANAGYT
>TRBV7-2|NA|TRBJ2-4|NA
ASSFSRNLAKNIQY
>TRBV7-3|TRBD2|TRBJ2-3|NA
ASSLSGGQGDTQY
>TRBV6-6|NA|TRBJ1-4|few
ASSYGRRGPNEKLF
>TRBV28|TRBD1|TRBJ1-3|NA
ASRDTGTGDVSGNTIY
>TRBV10-3|TRBD2|TRBJ2-5|NA
AIGPSGQFKETQY
>TRBV7-8|TRBD1|TRBJ2-3|NA
ASSPLGTGGVTDTQY